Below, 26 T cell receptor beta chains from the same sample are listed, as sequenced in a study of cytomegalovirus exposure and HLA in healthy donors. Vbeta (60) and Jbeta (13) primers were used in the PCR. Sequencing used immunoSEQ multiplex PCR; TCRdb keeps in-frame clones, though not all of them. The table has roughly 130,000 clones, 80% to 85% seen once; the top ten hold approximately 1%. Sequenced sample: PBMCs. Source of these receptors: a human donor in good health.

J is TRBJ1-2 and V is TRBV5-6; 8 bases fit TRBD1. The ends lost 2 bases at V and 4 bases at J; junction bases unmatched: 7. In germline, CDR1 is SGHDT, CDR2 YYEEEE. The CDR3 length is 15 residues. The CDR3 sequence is CASSFRQGAAYGYTF. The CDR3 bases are TGTGCCAGCAGCTTCAGGCAGGGGGCTGCCTATGGCTACACCTTC.

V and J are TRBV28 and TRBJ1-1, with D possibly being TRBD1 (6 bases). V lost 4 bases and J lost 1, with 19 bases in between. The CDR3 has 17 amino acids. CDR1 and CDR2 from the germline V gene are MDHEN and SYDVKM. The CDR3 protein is CASSSYWGPRGNTEAFF. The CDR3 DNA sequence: TGTGCCAGCAGTTCGTACTGGGGGCCCAGAGGGAACACTGAAGCTTTCTTT.

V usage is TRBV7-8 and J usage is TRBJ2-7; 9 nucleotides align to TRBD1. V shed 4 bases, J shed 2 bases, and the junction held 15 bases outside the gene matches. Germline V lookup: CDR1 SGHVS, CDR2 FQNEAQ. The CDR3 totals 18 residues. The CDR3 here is CASSWTSSDRGNPYEQYF. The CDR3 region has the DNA TGTGCCAGCAGCTGGACCAGCTCAGACAGGGGGAATCCCTACGAGCAGTACTTC.

The CDR3 sequence is CASSLPRDTQYF. The CDR3 DNA follows: TGTGCCAGCAGCTTACCCAGGGATACGCAGTATTTT. The chain is built from TRBV7-9 and TRBJ2-3; D not resolved. Germline CDR1 is SEHNR and CDR2 is FQNEAQ (reference sequence). The length of the CDR3 is 12 residues. V was trimmed by 2 bases and J by 6 bases, leaving 6 bases between them.

This CDR3 reads CASSLIPQPLADKETQYF. DNA for the CDR3: TGTGCCAGCAGCTTAATCCCGCAACCTCTAGCGGATAAAGAGACCCAGTACTTC. This rearrangement joins TRBV7-2 to TRBJ2-5, with TRBD2 identical over 7 bases. V trimming: 2 bases; J trimming: 3 bases; junction bases outside the gene matches: 15. This CDR3 contains 18 residues. CDR1 and CDR2 from the germline V gene are SGHTA and FQGNSA. Supplemented by reference TRBV7-2 and TRBJ2-5, the full variable domain reads GAGVSQSPSNKVTEKGKDVELRCDPISGHTALYWYRQSLGQGLEFLIYFQGNSAPDKSGLPSDRFSAERTGGSVSTLTIQRTQQEDSAVYLCASSLIPQPLADKETQYFGPGTRLLVL.

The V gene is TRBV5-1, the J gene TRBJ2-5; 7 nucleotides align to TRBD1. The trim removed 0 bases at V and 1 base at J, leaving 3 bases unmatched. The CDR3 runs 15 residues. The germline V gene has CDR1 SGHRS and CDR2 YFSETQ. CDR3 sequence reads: CASSLGGQTQETQYF. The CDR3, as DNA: TGCGCCAGCAGCTTGGGGGGACAGACCCAAGAGACCCAGTACTTC.

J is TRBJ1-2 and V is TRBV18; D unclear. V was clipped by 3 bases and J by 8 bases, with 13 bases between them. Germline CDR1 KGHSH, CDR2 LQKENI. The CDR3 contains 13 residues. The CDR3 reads CASSPLEAEGYTF. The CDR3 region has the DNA TGTGCCAGCTCACCGTTGGAGGCGGAGGGCTACACCTTC.

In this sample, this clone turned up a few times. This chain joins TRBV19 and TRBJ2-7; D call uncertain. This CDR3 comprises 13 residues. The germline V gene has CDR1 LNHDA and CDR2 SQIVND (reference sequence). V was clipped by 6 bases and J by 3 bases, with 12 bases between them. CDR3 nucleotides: TGTGCCAGTAGCATAAATCAGGACTACGAGCAGTACTTC. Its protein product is CASSINQDYEQYF.

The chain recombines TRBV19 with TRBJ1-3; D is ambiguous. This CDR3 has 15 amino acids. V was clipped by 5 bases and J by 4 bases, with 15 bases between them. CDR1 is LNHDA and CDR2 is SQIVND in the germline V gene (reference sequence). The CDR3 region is CASSFQANPGNTIYF. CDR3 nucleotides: TGTGCCAGTAGTTTCCAGGCGAATCCCGGAAACACCATATATTTT.

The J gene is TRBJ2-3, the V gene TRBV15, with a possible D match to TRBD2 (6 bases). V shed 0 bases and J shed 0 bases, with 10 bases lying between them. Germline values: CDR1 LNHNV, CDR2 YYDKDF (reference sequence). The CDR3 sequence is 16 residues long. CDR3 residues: CATSRDLRGSTDTQYF. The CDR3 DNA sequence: TGTGCCACCAGCAGAGATCTCCGGGGGAGCACAGATACGCAGTATTTT.

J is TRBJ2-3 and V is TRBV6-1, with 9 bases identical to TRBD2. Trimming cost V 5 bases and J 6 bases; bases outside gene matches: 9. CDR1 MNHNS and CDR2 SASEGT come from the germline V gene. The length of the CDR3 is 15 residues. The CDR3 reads CASSSVAGDEDTQYF. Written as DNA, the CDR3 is TGTGCCAGCAGTTCAGTAGCGGGGGACGAGGATACGCAGTATTTT.

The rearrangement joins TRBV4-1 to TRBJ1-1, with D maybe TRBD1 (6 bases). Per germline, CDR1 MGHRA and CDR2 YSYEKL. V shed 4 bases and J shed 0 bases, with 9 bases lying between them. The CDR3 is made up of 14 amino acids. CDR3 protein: CASSRGPLNTEAFF. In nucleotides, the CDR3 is TGCGCCAGCAGCCGGGGGCCGTTGAACACTGAAGCTTTCTTT.

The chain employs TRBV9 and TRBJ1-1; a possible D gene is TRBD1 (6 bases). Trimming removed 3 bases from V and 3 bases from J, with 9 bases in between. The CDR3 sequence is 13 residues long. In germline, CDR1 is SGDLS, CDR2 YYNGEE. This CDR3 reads CASSGQGYTEAFF. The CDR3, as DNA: TGTGCCAGCAGCGGTCAGGGGTACACTGAAGCTTTCTTT.

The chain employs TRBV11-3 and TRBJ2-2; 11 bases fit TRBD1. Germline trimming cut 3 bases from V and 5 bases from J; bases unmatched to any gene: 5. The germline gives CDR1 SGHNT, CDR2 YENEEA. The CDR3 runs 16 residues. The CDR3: CASSFRTGGRTGELFF. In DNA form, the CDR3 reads TGTGCCAGCAGCTTTCGGACAGGGGGCAGAACCGGGGAGCTGTTTTTT. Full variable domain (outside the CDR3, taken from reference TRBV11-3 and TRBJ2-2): EAGVVQSPRYKIIEKKQPVAFWCNPISGHNTLYWYLQNLGQGPELLIRYENEEAVDDSQLPKDRFSAERLKGVDSTLKIQPAELGDSAVYLCASSFRTGGRTGELFFGEGSRLTVL.

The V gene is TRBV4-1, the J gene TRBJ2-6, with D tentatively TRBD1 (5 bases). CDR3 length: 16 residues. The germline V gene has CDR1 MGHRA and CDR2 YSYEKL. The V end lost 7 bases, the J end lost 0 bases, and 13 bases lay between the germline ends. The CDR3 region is CASIETADSGANVLTF. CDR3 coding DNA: TGCGCCAGCATCGAGACAGCCGACTCTGGGGCCAACGTCCTGACTTTC.

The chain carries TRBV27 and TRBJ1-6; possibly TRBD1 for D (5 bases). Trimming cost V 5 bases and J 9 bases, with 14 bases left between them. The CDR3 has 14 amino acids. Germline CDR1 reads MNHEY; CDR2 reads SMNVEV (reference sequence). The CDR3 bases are TGTGCCAGCAGTGAGGGACTGCATCTTTCACCCCTCCACTTT. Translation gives CASSEGLHLSPLHF.

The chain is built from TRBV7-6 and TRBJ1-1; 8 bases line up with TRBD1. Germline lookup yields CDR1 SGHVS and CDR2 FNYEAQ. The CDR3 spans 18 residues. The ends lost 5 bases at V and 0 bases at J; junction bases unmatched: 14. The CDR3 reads CASSGDLETGALNTEAFF. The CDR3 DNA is TGTGCCAGCAGCGGAGATTTGGAGACAGGGGCTCTGAACACTGAAGCTTTCTTT.

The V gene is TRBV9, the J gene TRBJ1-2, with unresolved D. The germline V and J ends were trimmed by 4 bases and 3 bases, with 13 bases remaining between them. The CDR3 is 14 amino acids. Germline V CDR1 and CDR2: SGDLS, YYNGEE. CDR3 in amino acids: CASSPAGEHYGYTF. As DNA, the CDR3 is TGTGCCAGCAGCCCAGCGGGAGAACACTATGGCTACACCTTC.

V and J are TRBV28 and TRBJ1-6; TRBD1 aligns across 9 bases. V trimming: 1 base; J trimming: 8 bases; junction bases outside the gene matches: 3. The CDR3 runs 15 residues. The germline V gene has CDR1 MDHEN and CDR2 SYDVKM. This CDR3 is CASSLSRTGDSPLHF. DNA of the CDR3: TGTGCCAGCAGTTTATCCAGGACAGGGGATTCACCCCTCCACTTT.

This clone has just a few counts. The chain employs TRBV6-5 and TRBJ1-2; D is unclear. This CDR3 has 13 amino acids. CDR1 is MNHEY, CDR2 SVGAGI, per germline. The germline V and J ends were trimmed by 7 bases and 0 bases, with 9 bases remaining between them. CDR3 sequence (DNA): TGTGCCAGCACTAACGGAGCTAACTATGGCTACACCTTC. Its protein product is CASTNGANYGYTF.

The CDR3, as DNA: TGTGCCAGCAGCCCCAGGGTGAGCTCTGGAAACACCATATATTTT. Amino acids: CASSPRVSSGNTIYF. The genes are TRBV5-6 and TRBJ1-3, with D perhaps TRBD1 (5 bases). Looked up from germline, CDR1 is SGHDT and CDR2 is YYEEEE. The CDR3 has 15 amino acids. The V end was cut by 4 bases, the J end by 0 bases, with 11 bases between.

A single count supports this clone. The CDR3: CASSLRGLAGSQETQYF. The CDR3 nucleotides read TGTGCCAGCAGCCTGAGGGGATTAGCGGGATCCCAAGAGACCCAGTACTTC. The rearrangement joins TRBV7-9 to TRBJ2-5; 8 bases are a match to TRBD2. The CDR3 has 17 amino acids. Germline V gene lookup returns CDR1 SEHNR and CDR2 FQNEAQ (reference sequence). V lost 5 bases, J lost 1 base, and 12 bases stayed unmatched.

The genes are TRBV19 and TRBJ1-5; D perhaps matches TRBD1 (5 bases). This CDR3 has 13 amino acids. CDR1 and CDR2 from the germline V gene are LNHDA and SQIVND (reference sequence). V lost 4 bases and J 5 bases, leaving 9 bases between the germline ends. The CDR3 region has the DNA TGTGCCAGTAGTACATCAGGGTATCAGCCCCAGCATTTT. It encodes CASSTSGYQPQHF. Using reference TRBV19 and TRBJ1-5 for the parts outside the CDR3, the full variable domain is DGGITQSPKYLFRKEGQNVTLSCEQNLNHDAMYWYRQDPGQGLRLIYYSQIVNDFQKGDIAEGYSVSREKKESFPLTVTSAQKNPTAFYLCASSTSGYQPQHFGDGTRLSIL.

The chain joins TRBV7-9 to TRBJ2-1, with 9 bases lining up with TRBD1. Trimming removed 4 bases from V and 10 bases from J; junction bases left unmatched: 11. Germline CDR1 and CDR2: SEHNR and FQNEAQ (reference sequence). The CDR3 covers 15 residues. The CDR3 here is CASSYPGTGTREQFF. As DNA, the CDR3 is TGTGCCAGCAGCTACCCGGGGACAGGGACTCGGGAGCAGTTCTTC. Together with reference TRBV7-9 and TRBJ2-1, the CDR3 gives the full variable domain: DTGVSQNPRHKITKRGQNVTFRCDPISEHNRLYWYRQTLGQGPEFLTYFQNEAQLEKSRLLSDRFSAERPKGSFSTLEIQRTEQGDSAMYLCASSYPGTGTREQFFGPGTRLTVL.

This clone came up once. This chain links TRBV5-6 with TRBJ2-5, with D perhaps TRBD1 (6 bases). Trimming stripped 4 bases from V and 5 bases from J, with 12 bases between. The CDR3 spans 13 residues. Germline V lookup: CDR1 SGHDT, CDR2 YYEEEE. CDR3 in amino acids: CASSRQGPETQYF. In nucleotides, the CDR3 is TGTGCCAGCAGCCGCCAGGGGCCGGAGACCCAGTACTTC.

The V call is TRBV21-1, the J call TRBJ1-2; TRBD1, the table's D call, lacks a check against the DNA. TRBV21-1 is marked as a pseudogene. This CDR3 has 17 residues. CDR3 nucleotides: TGTGCCAGCAGCGCCAACAGGGTGGCCCCACTAATATGCGGCTACACCTTC. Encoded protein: CASSANRVAPLICGYTF.